This entry is about one T cell receptor beta chain. The source of the sample is a study of shared clonotypes between healthy human individuals. The CDR3 totals 13 residues. J gave up 4 bases and V 7 bases, and 6 bases lay outside the gene matches. CDR1 and CDR2 (germline): GTSNPN, SVGIG (reference sequence). Method: immunoSEQ multiplex PCR; TCRdb's copy keeps in-frame clones and lacks some. The table records around 180,000 clones, approximately 92% of them present only once. The chain couples TRBV30 to TRBJ1-4, with TRBD1 matching over 7 bases. This clonotype originated in a woman aged 30 to 39 in good health. Sample: naive CD4+ T cells sorted from blood. Sample subset: CD45RA+ positively selected. The CDR3 loop reads CASSGTDNEKLFF. The CDR3 nucleotides are TGTGCCTCTTCCGGGACAGATAATGAAAAACTGTTTTTT.